This T cell receptor beta chain was profiled in a study of T cells in localized non-small cell lung cancer. General study points: It was uninvolved adjacent lung that showed the highest T cell clonality, exceeding tumor. In adjacent lung appeared a median around 62 of the top 100 tumor clones.

As concerns this clone: Its antigen remains unknown.

Clones were sequenced by immunoSEQ multiplex PCR, and TCRdb holds only the in-frame ones, with some missing. The repertoire consists of some 11,000 clones, with 85% to 95% occurring once and the leading ten covering roughly an eighth. The clonotype originates from a male donor at least 60 years old with stage III lung adenocarcinoma. Source: peripheral blood, taken before any cancer treatment.

Here the CDR3 DNA reads TGTGCCAGCAGCTCTAAACCCATGGGACAGGGAAAAGAGACCCAGTACTTC. Amino acid sequence: CASSSKPMGQGKETQYF. The J gene is TRBJ2-5, the V gene TRBV7-2, with TRBD1 matching over 9 bases. This CDR3 is built from 17 residues. Germline lookup yields CDR1 SGHTA and CDR2 FQGNSA. Trimming at V came to 4 bases and at J to 3 bases, leaving 12 bases not matched to a gene.